This TCR beta chain originates from a study of T cell responses to AZD1222 COVID-19 vaccine. Findings and caveats of the study: The study sampled repertoires only after the peak T cell response. Mapped onto spike, vaccine-associated CD4 TCRs spanned it and were dominant at 160-218 and 743-854. White British people made up most donors, females outnumbered males, and clonal diversity was possibly underestimated.

Regarding this clone: What it binds is unknown.

The repertoire was sequenced with immunoSEQ multiplex PCR; TCRdb's copy has only in-frame clones and lacks some. The data contain 110,000 to 150,000 clones, just under 95% of them seen just once; the ten biggest clones take up about 1.5%. The material was peripheral blood, obtained on day 0 of AZD1222 vaccination. This sequence was found in an adult in good health.

CDR3 nucleotides: TGTGCCAGCAGCGTAGACCTACTATACAATGAGCAGTTCTTC. As protein: CASSVDLLYNEQFF. J is TRBJ2-1 and V is TRBV9; D gene unclear. There are 14 residues in the CDR3. CDR1 SGDLS and CDR2 YYNGEE come from the germline V gene. V lost 0 bases and J 4 bases, leaving 8 bases between the germline ends.